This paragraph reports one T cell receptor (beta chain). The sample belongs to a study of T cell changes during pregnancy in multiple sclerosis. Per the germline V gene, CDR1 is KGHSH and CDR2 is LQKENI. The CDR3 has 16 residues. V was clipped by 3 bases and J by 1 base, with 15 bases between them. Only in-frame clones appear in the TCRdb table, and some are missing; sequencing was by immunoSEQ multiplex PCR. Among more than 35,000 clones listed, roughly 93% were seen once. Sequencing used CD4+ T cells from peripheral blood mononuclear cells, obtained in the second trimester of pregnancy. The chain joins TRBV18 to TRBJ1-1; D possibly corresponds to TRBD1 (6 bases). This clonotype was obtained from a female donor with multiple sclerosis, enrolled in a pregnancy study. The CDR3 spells CASSPTKQGENTEAFF. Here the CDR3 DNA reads TGTGCCAGCTCACCGACGAAACAGGGAGAGAACACTGAAGCTTTCTTT.